The rows below give T cell receptor beta chains drawn from one sample of a study of shared clonotypes between healthy human individuals. The method was immunoSEQ multiplex PCR; TCRdb's version includes in-frame clones alone and lacks a portion of them. The top ten clones hold roughly 1.5% of a sample with some 1 million clones, 75% of them seen once. Sequenced sample: memory CD4+ T cells sorted from blood. The receptors were sampled from a young man in good health. CDR3s include the opening cysteine and the closing phenylalanine or tryptophan.

CDR3 protein,V gene,J gene
CASSLGIVAGGGGAEETQYF,TRBV7-6,TRBJ2-5
CATIKKGQRENEQFF,TRBV5-3,TRBJ2-1
CASSHQLPSGRAEGAKNIQYF,TRBV4-3,TRBJ2-4
CASSQFTSGGTDTQYF,TRBV4-1,TRBJ2-3
CASSVVFPATTKLWGTVPEKLFF,TRBV9,TRBJ1-4
CASSFGGTSYEQYF,TRBV5-1,TRBJ2-7
CASPPNGKQETQYF,TRBV7-2,TRBJ2-5
CASSPQGARQPQHF,TRBV19,TRBJ1-5
CSVEGTGSSGANVLTF,TRBV29-1,TRBJ2-6
CAISSAHYGEQYF,TRBV10-3,TRBJ2-7
CASSSRTGPFSGANVLTF,TRBV5-6,TRBJ2-6
CASSVDGGGNQPQHF,TRBV9,TRBJ1-5
CASSFQRGGNQPQHF,TRBV28,TRBJ1-5
CASSDGDRAGNTIYF,TRBV2,TRBJ1-3
CASRSEGQVTEAFF,TRBV2,TRBJ1-1
CASSPRLAGAQETQYF,TRBV9,TRBJ2-5
CASSPPGQVRFSNQPQHF,TRBV18,TRBJ1-5
CAMNRDRGTDTQYF,TRBV5-4,TRBJ2-3
CASRGELSSYEQYF,TRBV25-1,TRBJ2-7
CSVARGDTEAFF,TRBV29-1,TRBJ1-1
CASSQFRGVGYTF,TRBV4-3,TRBJ1-2
CASSQPGGETQYF,TRBV28,TRBJ2-5
CASSKDRGNSPLHF,TRBV7-9,TRBJ1-6
CASSRGDLLEQYF,TRBV4-1,TRBJ2-7
CASSLTGRETQYF,TRBV6-1,TRBJ2-5
CASSIRAGAQETQYF,TRBV18,TRBJ2-5
CASSVTGQTEAFF,TRBV2,TRBJ1-1
CASSFRAILGNEQFF,TRBV5-6,TRBJ2-1
CASSLYASQETQYF,TRBV5-5,TRBJ2-5
CASSKGLAPQETQYF,TRBV5-6,TRBJ2-5
CASSEQGNYGYTF,TRBV10-2,TRBJ1-2
CATSRDSFNPTEKLFF,TRBV15,TRBJ1-4
CASSLVGGQETQYF,TRBV5-1,TRBJ2-5
CSAKLATSQGNEQFF,TRBV29-1,TRBJ2-1